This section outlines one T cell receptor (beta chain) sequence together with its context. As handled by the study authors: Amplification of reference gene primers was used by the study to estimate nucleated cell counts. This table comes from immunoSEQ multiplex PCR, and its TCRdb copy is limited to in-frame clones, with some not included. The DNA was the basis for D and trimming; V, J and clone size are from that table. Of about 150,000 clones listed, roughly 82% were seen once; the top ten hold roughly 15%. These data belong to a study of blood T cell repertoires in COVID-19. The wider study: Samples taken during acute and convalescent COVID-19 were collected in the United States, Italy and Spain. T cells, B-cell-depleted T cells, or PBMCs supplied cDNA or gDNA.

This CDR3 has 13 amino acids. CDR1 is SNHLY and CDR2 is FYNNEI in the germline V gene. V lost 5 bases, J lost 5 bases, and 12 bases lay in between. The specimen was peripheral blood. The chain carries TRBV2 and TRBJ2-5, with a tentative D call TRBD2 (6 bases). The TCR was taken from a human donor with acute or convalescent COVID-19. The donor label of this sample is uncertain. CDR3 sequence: CASSRDGGETQYF. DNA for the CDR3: TGTGCCAGCAGTCGGGACGGAGGGGAGACCCAGTACTTC.